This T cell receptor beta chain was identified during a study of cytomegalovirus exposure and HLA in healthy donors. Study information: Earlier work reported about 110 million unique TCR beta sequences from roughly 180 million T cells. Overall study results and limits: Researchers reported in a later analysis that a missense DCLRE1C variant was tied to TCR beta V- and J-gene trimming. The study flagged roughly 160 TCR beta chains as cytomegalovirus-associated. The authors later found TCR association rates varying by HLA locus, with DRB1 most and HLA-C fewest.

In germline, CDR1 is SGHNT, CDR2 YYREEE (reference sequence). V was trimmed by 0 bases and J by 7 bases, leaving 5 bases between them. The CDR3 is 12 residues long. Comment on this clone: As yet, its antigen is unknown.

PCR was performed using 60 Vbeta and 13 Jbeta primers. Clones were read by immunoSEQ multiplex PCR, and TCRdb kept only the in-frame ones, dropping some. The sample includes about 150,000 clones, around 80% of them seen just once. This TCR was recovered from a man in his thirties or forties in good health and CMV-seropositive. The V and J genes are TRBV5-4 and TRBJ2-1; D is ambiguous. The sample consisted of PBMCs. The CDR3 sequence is CASSLDLNEQFF. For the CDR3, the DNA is TGTGCCAGCAGCTTGGATCTAAATGAGCAGTTCTTC.